Following are 8 T cell receptor beta chains from one sample sequenced in a study of Ad26.COV2.S vaccination and SARS-CoV-2 variants (dated by TCRdb to the early 2020s). What the treatment or condition label conveys for this sample: around 19 received Ad26.COV2.S at low or high dose, single or two shots; a few received placebo; per-sample allocation not given. Repertoires of vaccine and placebo recipients were sequenced from samples collected on day 63 after the first injection. Receptors were amplified or captured by the immunoSEQ multiplex PCR assay. What TCRdb holds here is the immuneACCESS table cut down to in-frame rearrangements. Part of the clones is not present; checked against another copy, under half of the missing clones reflect an unresolved V gene, and the others are unexplained. A total of some 480,000 clones appear in this sample, roughly 87% of them only once. Roughly 13% of the sample is taken by the ten largest.

The sample here was peripheral blood, taken in a trial of Ad26.COV2.S vaccine versus placebo. The receptor source for this set is a person aged 18-65 years who received the Ad26.COV2.S COVID-19 vaccine or a placebo.

This rearrangement joins TRBV6-6 to TRBJ2-1; 8 nucleotides align to TRBD1. CDR3 size: 14 residues. CDR1 MNHNY and CDR2 SVGAGI come from the germline V gene (reference sequence). With V trimmed by 7 bases and J by 2 bases, 4 bases remained unmatched. CDR3 nucleotides: TGTGCCAGCAATCAACAGGGGGCCTACAATGAGCAGTTCTTC. It encodes CASNQQGAYNEQFF.

The V and J genes are TRBV9 and TRBJ2-6, with D possibly matching TRBD2 (6 bases). Per germline, CDR1 SGDLS and CDR2 YYNGEE. The CDR3 loop spans 16 amino acids. V shed 4 bases and J shed 0 bases, with 11 bases lying between them. In DNA form, the CDR3 reads TGTGCCAGCAGCTCTAGCGCAGGCTCTGGGGCCAACGTCCTGACTTTC. Protein: CASSSSAGSGANVLTF.

This sequence joins TRBV30 and TRBJ2-5; no definite D call. In germline, CDR1 is GTSNPN, CDR2 SVGIG (reference sequence). The CDR3 contains 11 residues. The V end was cut by 5 bases, the J end by 2 bases, with 6 bases between. The DNA of the CDR3 is TGTGCCTGGTCTCCGCAAGAGACCCAGTACTTC. Translated: CAWSPQETQYF.

The genes are TRBV3-1 (or the pseudogene TRBV3-2) and TRBJ2-1; D not certain. Looked up from germline, CDR1 is LGHDT and CDR2 is YNNKEL (reference sequence). Trimming took 0 bases from V and 3 from J, leaving 12 bases between them. The CDR3 consists of 16 residues. The CDR3 is CASSQDLGGGYNEQFF. In DNA, the CDR3 is TGTGCCAGCAGCCAAGATCTGGGTGGCGGCTACAATGAGCAGTTCTTC.

V gene TRBV28 combines with J gene TRBJ1-5, with no clear D. CDR3 length equals 18 residues. Trimming left V 5 bases short and J 5 bases short, with 25 bases between. Germline V lookup: CDR1 MDHEN, CDR2 SYDVKM. In nucleotides, the CDR3 is TGTGCCAGCAGTCTCCGCCTCGGACGGATCCTCCCCGATCAGCCCCAGCATTTT. Translation: CASSLRLGRILPDQPQHF.

The chain uses TRBV19 and TRBJ1-2; 7 nucleotides line up with TRBD1. The ends lost 1 base at V and 4 bases at J; junction bases unmatched: 12. Germline V gene lookup returns CDR1 LNHDA and CDR2 SQIVND (reference sequence). This CDR3 spans 17 amino acids. The CDR3 region is CASSIAVRTGHLYGYTF. As DNA, the CDR3 is TGTGCCAGTAGTATAGCGGTCAGGACAGGTCACCTCTATGGCTACACCTTC.

This clone is a singleton in its sample. This chain uses TRBV6-1 with TRBJ2-1; D not resolved. The germline V gene has CDR1 MNHNS and CDR2 SASEGT. The CDR3 runs to 16 residues. Between the trimmed V and J ends, which lost 2 bases and 4 bases, there was a span of 15 bases. Here the CDR3 reads CASSEFRAAGYNEQFF. The CDR3 DNA reads as TGTGCCAGCAGTGAATTTCGGGCGGCCGGGTACAATGAGCAGTTCTTC.

A note on this clone: This same CDR3 is encoded by further DNA sequences in the sample. This chain connects TRBV28 to TRBJ1-4, with TRBD1 identical over 8 bases. The germline CDR1 and CDR2 sequences are MDHEN and SYDVKM. The CDR3 contains 14 residues. V shed 5 bases and J 6 bases; nucleotides not matched to a gene: 5. The CDR3 spells CASSLDRVDEKLFF. The CDR3 DNA sequence: TGTGCCAGCAGTCTGGACAGGGTGGATGAAAAACTGTTTTTT.